Included here is one TCR beta chain sequence, with context. Primers: 60 Vbeta forward and 13 Jbeta reverse. Generated by immunoSEQ multiplex PCR, the TCRdb table keeps only in-frame clones and is missing some. Of over 120,000 clones listed, roughly 82% are singletons. The CDR3 extends over 15 amino acids. Germline V CDR1 and CDR2: GTSNPN, SVGIG (reference sequence). V lost 1 base, J lost 7 bases, and 10 bases stayed unmatched. This sample was included in a study of cytomegalovirus exposure and HLA in healthy donors. This receptor was obtained from a young man in good health and CMV-seronegative. The V and J genes are TRBV30 and TRBJ1-3, with 7 bases matching TRBD1. The material sequenced was PBMCs. CDR3 coding DNA: TGTGCCTGGAGTGGGGGGACAGCTTTCGGGAACACCATATATTTT. Amino acid sequence: CAWSGGTAFGNTIYF.